The rows below give T cell receptor beta chains drawn from one sample of a study of regulatory T cells in long-lasting Graves disease. TCRdb reanalysed the multiplex PCR reads using MiXCR and keeps one entry per CDR3 protein. The sample yields 510,000 or so distinct CDR3 sequences, more than 10% seen once. A further study also used this sample, focusing on T cells in Graves' hyperthyroidism and ophthalmopathy.

Sequenced material: peripheral blood mononuclear cells (PBMCs), taken at new diagnosis, from a patient treated with antithyroid drugs. The source is a woman aged 25 to 39 with Graves disease. Both conserved end residues are trimmed from each CDR3.

V gene	CDR3 protein
TRBV11-3	ASSSGIAGNTIY
TRBV19	ASTTSSYNEQF
TRBV27	ASSSPGLAGDTGELF
TRBV28	ASSFSSGEQY
TRBV11-2	ASRQAGDWNIQY
TRBV28	ASRTAGYNEQF
TRBV6-1	ASSNGVGNTEAF
TRBV7-9	ASSPRRFSGKNTGELF
TRBV4-3	ASSQEGGSSYGYT
TRBV7-2	ASSLIADTQY
TRBV28	ASSSNHRRNEQF
TRBV28	ASIRQLNEKLF
TRBV27	ASMRGGGYT
TRBV28	ASQTENQPQH
TRBV2	ASSEDSIRNTEAF
TRBV6-1	ASRLRQGSPNTEAF
TRBV7-2	ASSGVRRPYNEQF
TRBV29-1	SAKGRSQETQY